The 28 T cell receptor beta chains reported below all come from one sample, sequenced in a study of blood T cell repertoires in COVID-19. Clones were sequenced by immunoSEQ multiplex PCR, and TCRdb holds only the in-frame ones, with some missing. The sample has roughly 68,000 clones, 75% to 85% seen once. Material for sequencing was peripheral blood. The receptors come from a man aged 50 to 60 with acute or convalescent COVID-19.

This chain joins TRBV27 and TRBJ2-2; TRBD1 agrees at 9 bases. This CDR3 has 16 residues. With 6 bases clipped from V and 8 bases from J, the junction kept 13 bases outside the gene matches. The V gene's germline CDR1 is MNHEY and CDR2 SMNVEV (reference sequence). CDR3 residues: CASRTATGGIWGELFF. The DNA for the CDR3 is TGTGCCAGCAGAACCGCGACAGGGGGAATCTGGGGGGAGCTGTTTTTT.

The chain employs TRBV2 and TRBJ2-5, with 7 bases identical to TRBD1. V lost 0 bases and J lost 1; bases outside the gene matches: 5. In germline, CDR1 is SNHLY, CDR2 FYNNEI. The CDR3 covers 16 residues. The DNA of the CDR3 is TGTGCCAGCAGTGAAGCAACGGGACAGATCCAAGAGACCCAGTACTTC. Protein product: CASSEATGQIQETQYF.

The V call is TRBV5-1, the J call TRBJ1-1; 8 positions agree with TRBD1. The CDR3 consists of 13 residues. J was trimmed by 11 bases and V by 1 base; bases with no gene match: 7. CDR1 SGHRS and CDR2 YFSETQ come from the germline V gene. The CDR3 is CASSLSRGLEAFF. The CDR3 DNA sequence: TGCGCCAGCAGCTTGAGCAGGGGGCTGGAGGCTTTCTTT.

This clone has more than one count but fewer than ten. This chain joins TRBV6-5 and TRBJ1-1; 7 nucleotides line up with TRBD1. CDR1 is MNHEY and CDR2 is SVGAGI in the germline V gene. The ends lost 5 bases at V and 11 bases at J; junction bases unmatched: 11. The CDR3 totals 13 residues. CDR3: CASSPDRVYRAFF. The CDR3 nucleotides read TGTGCCAGCAGTCCTGACAGGGTTTATAGGGCTTTCTTT.

J is TRBJ1-2 and V is TRBV29-1; D call uncertain. Germline loops: CDR1 SQVTM, CDR2 ANQGSEA. V was trimmed by 3 bases and J by 5 bases, leaving 16 bases between them. The CDR3 runs to 14 residues. The DNA for the CDR3 is TGCAGCGTTGACACTCCAGAGGGAGTATATGGCTACACCTTC. It yields the protein CSVDTPEGVYGYTF.

The chain carries TRBV19 and TRBJ1-1; TRBD1 aligns across 8 bases. Per the germline V gene, CDR1 is LNHDA and CDR2 is SQIVND (reference sequence). This CDR3 comprises 14 residues. V trimming: 6 bases; J trimming: 1 base; junction bases outside the gene matches: 4. The CDR3 DNA reads TGTGCCAGTAGGGGGACAGGTTCGAACACTGAAGCTTTCTTT. Protein: CASRGTGSNTEAFF.

The chain couples TRBV6-2 or TRBV6-3 to TRBJ2-4; D is uncertain. Germline CDR1 reads MNHEY; CDR2 reads SVGEGT. The V gene lost 0 bases and the J gene lost 0 bases, with 9 bases spanning the gap. The CDR3 length is 16 residues. The CDR3 protein is CASSYSSGLAKNIQYF. The CDR3 DNA is TGTGCCAGCAGTTACTCGAGTGGGCTAGCCAAAAACATTCAGTACTTC.

This clone was detected once. The rearrangement uses TRBV27 and TRBJ2-3; 13 nucleotides align to TRBD2. The CDR3 is made up of 17 amino acids. CDR1 is MNHEY, CDR2 SMNVEV, per germline (reference sequence). Trimming removed 0 bases from V and 8 bases from J; junction bases left unmatched: 8. The CDR3 loop is CASSLSVGTSGEGTQYF. The CDR3 nucleotides read TGTGCCAGCAGTTTATCAGTAGGGACTAGCGGGGAGGGTACGCAGTATTTT.

The chain couples TRBV4-1 to TRBJ1-6; 8 nucleotides agree with TRBD1. The CDR3 is 14 residues long. Germline trimming cut 3 bases from V and 8 bases from J; bases unmatched to any gene: 3. Germline values: CDR1 MGHRA, CDR2 YSYEKL. The CDR3 coding sequence is TGCGCCAGCAGCCAGGGACAGGAATATTCACCCCTCCACTTT. This codes for CASSQGQEYSPLHF.

This clone was found a few times. J is TRBJ1-2 and V is TRBV2; 7 bases fit TRBD1. Germline-derived CDR1 and CDR2 are SNHLY and FYNNEI. The CDR3 contains 15 residues. V lost 3 bases to trimming and J lost 3 bases; unmatched junction nucleotides: 7. CDR3 sequence reads: CASSDLGDRDYGYTF. For the CDR3, the DNA is TGTGCCAGCAGTGATTTGGGGGACAGAGACTATGGCTACACCTTC.

The rearrangement links TRBV19 to TRBJ2-3; a possible D gene is TRBD2 (7 bases). The CDR3 runs 18 residues. V gave up 0 bases and J gave up 2 bases, with 18 bases separating them. Germline V gives CDR1 LNHDA, CDR2 SQIVND (reference sequence). Here the CDR3 DNA reads TGTGCCAGTAGTATAGATCCCTCCCTCGGGGGGCCCACAGATACGCAGTATTTT. Translating gives CASSIDPSLGGPTDTQYF.

The chain joins TRBV21-1 to TRBJ2-5; whether TRBD2, the table's D call, matches the DNA was not checked. TRBV21-1 is shown as a pseudogene. The CDR3 sequence is 14 residues long. The CDR3 DNA sequence: TGTGCCCCCGGGGAGCGGGGGGGCCAAGAGACCCAGTACTTC. Translation: CAPGERGGQETQYF.

On this clone itself: One end of the junction does not line up with germline, which may come from a read error. DNA of the CDR3: TGTGCCAGCAGCGAAGTTCCGACATATGGCTACACCTTC. This translates into CASSEVPTYGYTF. The chain couples TRBV6-1 to TRBJ1-2; D is undetermined. CDR1 and CDR2 (germline): MNHNS, SASEGT. The length of the CDR3 is 13 residues.

This chain connects TRBV7-3 to TRBJ2-7, with 10 nucleotides matching TRBD1. The CDR3 has 17 residues. Germline V gene data show CDR1 as SGHTA and CDR2 as FQGTGA. J gave up 3 bases and V 1 base, and 9 bases lay outside the gene matches. The CDR3 sequence is CASSLNPRGQGNYEQYF. CDR3 in DNA: TGTGCCAGCAGCTTAAACCCCAGGGGACAGGGGAACTACGAGCAGTACTTC.

The chain is built from TRBV10-2 and TRBJ1-6, with TRBD1 as a possible D gene (5 bases). Germline V gives CDR1 WSHSY, CDR2 SAAADI. The CDR3 spans 14 residues. Trimming took off 3 bases at V and 4 bases at J, with 7 bases between the two ends. Written as DNA, the CDR3 is TGCGCCAGCAGTGAACAGGCATATAATTCACCCCTCCACTTT. It encodes CASSEQAYNSPLHF.

The rearrangement joins TRBV11-2 to TRBJ2-1, with D possibly being TRBD2 (6 bases). The V and J ends lost 4 bases and 2 bases respectively, with 12 bases between them. The CDR3 covers 15 residues. The germline V gene encodes CDR1 SGHAT and CDR2 FQNNGV. DNA for the CDR3: TGTGCCAGCAGCTCTTCTCGCGGGGCCTACAATGAGCAGTTCTTC. Residues: CASSSSRGAYNEQFF.

V and J are TRBV3-1 (or the pseudogene TRBV3-2) and TRBJ1-3, with a possible D match to TRBD1 (5 bases). Germline assignment: CDR1 LGHDT and CDR2 YNNKEL (reference sequence). CDR3 length: 15 amino acids. V was clipped by 0 bases and J by 2 bases, with 8 bases between them. Written as DNA, the CDR3 is TGTGCCAGCAGCCAAGATGGAGGGGCTGGAAACACCATATATTTT. Protein product: CASSQDGGAGNTIYF.

CDR3 residues: CASSSAGKMAETQYF. The CDR3 region has the DNA TGTGCCAGCAGTTCAGCGGGGAAGATGGCGGAGACCCAGTACTTC. The V gene is TRBV6-2 or TRBV6-3, the J gene TRBJ2-5; 7 bases agree with TRBD2. Germline CDR1 and CDR2: MNHEY and SVGEGT. V lost 4 bases and J lost 5; bases outside the gene matches: 10. The CDR3 totals 15 residues.

As concerns this clone: One base away lies a much larger clone, so this may be a sequencing read error. V usage is TRBV7-9 and J usage is TRBJ2-5, with 7 bases lining up with TRBD1. From germline, CDR1 is SEHNR and CDR2 FQNEAQ (reference sequence). The CDR3 runs 13 residues. CDR3 region: CASNQGVEEIQYF. The CDR3 coding sequence is TGTGCCAGCAACCAGGGGGTCGAGGAGATCCAGTACTTC.

CDR3 nucleotide sequence: TGTGCCAGCAGCTTAGAACTAGCCCCCTACAATGAGCAGTTCTTC. Translating gives CASSLELAPYNEQFF. J is TRBJ2-1 and V is TRBV7-9; TRBD2 is a possible D gene (6 bases). CDR3 length: 15 residues. The V end was cut by 1 base, the J end by 2 bases, with 9 bases between. Germline CDR1 and CDR2: SEHNR and FQNEAQ (reference sequence).

This chain joins TRBV25-1 and TRBJ2-7; the D gene is possibly TRBD1 (5 bases). Germline V gene sequence: CDR1 MGHDK, CDR2 SYGVNS. V was shortened by 4 bases and J by 6 bases, with 10 bases between the two germline ends. The CDR3 consists of 12 residues. CDR3 protein: CASSASGSEQYF. The DNA of the CDR3 is TGTGCCAGCAGTGCCTCAGGGTCCGAGCAGTACTTC.

This sequence joins TRBV6-5 and TRBJ1-2; TRBD1 agrees at 7 bases. V trimming: 7 bases; J trimming: 7 bases; junction bases outside the gene matches: 12. This CDR3 has 14 amino acids. Germline-derived CDR1 and CDR2 are MNHEY and SVGAGI. The CDR3 reads CASTSTGILRGYTF. CDR3 nucleotide sequence: TGTGCCAGCACCTCGACAGGGATTTTGCGTGGCTACACCTTC.

V is TRBV19 and J is TRBJ1-2, with unresolved D. Germline CDR1 LNHDA, CDR2 SQIVND (reference sequence). The CDR3 length is 10 residues. Trimming took 6 bases from V and 4 from J, leaving 3 bases between them. CDR3 residues: CASRSYGYTF. The CDR3 DNA sequence: TGTGCCAGTAGGAGCTATGGCTACACCTTC.

V and J are TRBV24-1 and TRBJ2-5, with 12 nucleotides matching TRBD2. Germline V gene sequence: CDR1 KGHDR, CDR2 SFDVKD. The CDR3 has 15 residues. V gave up 3 bases and J gave up 7 bases; unmatched junction bases: 5. The CDR3 sequence is CATSDPLAGGRTQYF. The CDR3 coding sequence is TGTGCCACCAGTGATCCTCTAGCGGGGGGGAGGACCCAGTACTTC.

This chain links TRBV6-5 with TRBJ1-1; D may be TRBD1 (5 bases). CDR3 length equals 13 residues. Looked up from germline, CDR1 is MNHEY and CDR2 is SVGAGI. Trimming removed 10 bases at V and 1 base at J, with 13 bases between. Written as DNA, the CDR3 is TGTGCCACCCGAAACGACAGGAACACTGAAGCTTTCTTT. Encoded protein: CATRNDRNTEAFF.

V usage is TRBV5-4 and J usage is TRBJ2-1, with TRBD2 as a possible D gene (6 bases). The CDR3 contains 15 residues. With 6 bases removed from V and 4 bases from J, the gap between germline ends came to 17 bases. Germline V gene lookup returns CDR1 SGHNT and CDR2 YYREEE (reference sequence). CDR3 bases: TGTGCCAGCATGGATCAGGGAGGAGTTTACAATGAGCAGTTCTTC. This sequence encodes CASMDQGGVYNEQFF.

The chain recombines TRBV11-2 with TRBJ2-7; 7 bases are a match to TRBD2. The V gene's germline CDR1 is SGHAT and CDR2 FQNNGV. This CDR3 is built from 16 residues. The V segment lost 4 bases and the J segment 3 bases; nucleotides outside the gene matches: 12. The CDR3 region has the DNA TGTGCCAGCAGCTCGGTCGCCGGGACTATCATCTACGAGCAGTACTTC. Translation: CASSSVAGTIIYEQYF.

This clone was found once. V and J are TRBV11-2 and TRBJ2-7, with 7 nucleotides matching TRBD2. Germline CDR1 reads SGHAT; CDR2 reads FQNNGV. The CDR3 length is 14 residues. Trimming took 6 bases from V and 0 from J; bases not matched to a gene: 5. For the CDR3, the DNA is TGTGCCAGCAGGAGTTGGACTAGCTCCTACGAGCAGTACTTC. This codes for CASRSWTSSYEQYF.